This TCR beta chain emerged from a study of T-cell memory formation after mild COVID-19. TCRdb reprocessed the 5' RACE reads with MiXCR, giving one entry per CDR3 protein. The sample yields hundreds of thousands of distinct CDR3 sequences, around 21% seen once. The CDR3 has 15 residues. V dropped 3 bases and J dropped 15 bases, with 24 bases sitting between them. Germline CDR1 reads LNHNV; CDR2 reads YYDKDF (reference sequence). This clonotype was detected a few times. Sequenced sample: PBMCs or a T cell subset sorted from them (not recorded which). The rearrangement joins TRBV15 to TRBJ2-1; D might be TRBD2 (5 bases). The clonotype originates from an adult woman who had mild COVID-19 (a few samples of this study predate the infection). Cell type and time point are not known. DNA for the CDR3: TGTGCCACCAGCAGCCTGCCCGAACCCGGGATTCCTCCGTTCTTC. Translating it yields CATSSLPEPGIPPFF.